This TCR beta chain originates from a study of regulatory T cells in long-lasting Graves disease. Construction of TCR beta libraries relied on iRepertoire HTBI primers and on Arm-PCR targeting CDR3 regions. TCRdb recomputed calls from the multiplex PCR reads with MiXCR, one row per CDR3 protein. In the table there are a few hundred thousand distinct CDR3 sequences, about 19% of which are singletons. This clonotype was found many times. Documented time point: newly diagnosed GD, antithyroid drugs for less than 3 months. The TCR library was made from RNA extracted from PBMCs. Germline V gene data show CDR1 as SGHTA and CDR2 as FQGTGA. The ends were cut back, 7 bases at V and 2 bases at J, with 15 bases in the middle. The CDR3 contains 15 residues.

The rearrangement joins TRBV7-3 to TRBJ2-1; a possible D gene is TRBD2 (7 bases). This clonotype was sampled from a female donor with Graves disease. Specimen: peripheral blood mononuclear cells (PBMCs), collected at new diagnosis, from a patient treated with antithyroid drugs. The CDR3 coding sequence is TGTGCCAGCACCGCGGGGGCAGGGGCCTACAATGAGCAGTTCTTC. It is translated as CASTAGAGAYNEQFF.